These 12 T cell receptor beta chains were sequenced from one sample in a study of blood T cell repertoires in COVID-19. Sequenced by immunoSEQ multiplex PCR; TCRdb stores in-frame clones only, minus some. The table lists about 190,000 clones, about nine tenths of them singletons. The sample was peripheral blood. The receptors shown here come from a man aged 40-49 years with acute or convalescent COVID-19.

The gene calls are TRBV9 and TRBJ1-6; D not certain. The CDR3 runs to 17 residues. Germline CDR1 and CDR2: SGDLS and YYNGEE. Between the trimmed V and J ends, which lost 2 bases and 0 bases, there was a span of 12 bases. The CDR3 nucleotides read TGTGCCAGCAGCGTCGGTGGTGGGAGCTCCTATAATTCACCCCTCCACTTT. Translation: CASSVGGGSSYNSPLHF.

The chain is built from TRBV5-1 and TRBJ1-1; D ambiguous. V was pared by 4 bases and J by 4 bases, with 11 bases between. Germline V gene sequence: CDR1 SGHRS, CDR2 YFSETQ. The CDR3 is 13 residues long. The CDR3 DNA reads as TGCGCCAGCAGCCGTGACACGAGCACTGAAGCTTTCTTT. This translates into CASSRDTSTEAFF. Supplemented by reference TRBV5-1 and TRBJ1-1, the full variable domain reads KAGVTQTPRYLIKTRGQQVTLSCSPISGHRSVSWYQQTPGQGLQFLFEYFSETQRNKGNFPGRFSGRQFSNSRSEMNVSTLELGDSALYLCASSRDTSTEAFFGQGTRLTVV.

The genes are TRBV6-2 or TRBV6-3 and TRBJ1-6; 9 nucleotides match TRBD1. The CDR3 length is 12 residues. V trimming: 5 bases; J trimming: 19 bases; junction bases outside the gene matches: 9. CDR1 MNHEY and CDR2 SVGEGT come from the germline V gene. The CDR3 reads CASSNPGQGRHF. Written as DNA, the CDR3 is TGTGCCAGCAGTAATCCGGGACAGGGACGGCACTTT.

This clone was observed once. This chain connects TRBV2 to TRBJ2-2; D is possibly TRBD1 (5 bases). There are 13 residues in the CDR3. Per the germline V gene, CDR1 is SNHLY and CDR2 is FYNNEI. The ends were cut back, 4 bases at V and 6 bases at J, with 9 bases in the middle. The CDR3 reads CASSALGAGELFF. In DNA, the CDR3 is TGTGCCAGCAGTGCCCTAGGGGCCGGGGAGCTGTTTTTT.

Concerning this clone itself: The sample carries other DNA sequences with the same CDR3. The rearrangement uses TRBV29-1 and TRBJ2-7; TRBD1 might be the D (5 bases). This CDR3 spans 12 amino acids. Trimming removed 2 bases at V and 3 bases at J, with 8 bases between. Germline V gene data show CDR1 as SQVTM and CDR2 as ANQGSEA. The CDR3: CSVEQGSYEQYF. In DNA form, the CDR3 reads TGCAGCGTTGAACAGGGAAGCTACGAGCAGTACTTC.

This sequence joins TRBV4-1 and TRBJ2-7, with 7 bases that match TRBD1. Looked up from germline, CDR1 is MGHRA and CDR2 is YSYEKL. V shed 3 bases and J 0 bases; nucleotides not matched to a gene: 5. This CDR3 has 15 residues. In nucleotides, the CDR3 is TGCGCCAGCAGCCATGCCGGACAGGTCTCCTACGAGCAGTACTTC. Its translation: CASSHAGQVSYEQYF.

The chain uses TRBV29-1 and TRBJ2-7, with D perhaps TRBD1 (5 bases). The CDR3 spans 12 residues. V lost 4 bases to trimming and J lost 2 bases, with 9 bases between them. Germline V lookup: CDR1 SQVTM, CDR2 ANQGSEA. This CDR3 is CSVVRGTYEQYF. CDR3 DNA sequence: TGCAGCGTTGTAAGGGGTACCTACGAGCAGTACTTC.

The chain combines TRBV3-1 (or the pseudogene TRBV3-2) with TRBJ1-4; tentatively, D is TRBD1 (5 bases). Trimming took off 4 bases at V and 0 bases at J, with 12 bases between the two ends. Germline values: CDR1 LGHDT, CDR2 YNNKEL (reference sequence). The CDR3 runs to 16 residues. In DNA, the CDR3 is TGTGCCAGCAGCCCTTTCCCGGGGGCAACTAATGAAAAACTGTTTTTT. Its protein is CASSPFPGATNEKLFF.

The chain uses TRBV6-5 and TRBJ2-5; 10 bases are a match to TRBD1. CDR3 length: 14 residues. Germline V CDR1 and CDR2: MNHEY, SVGAGI. V dropped 5 bases and J dropped 1; count of bases not matched to a gene: 1. The CDR3 region has the DNA TGTGCCAGCAGTCGACAGGGGGCCCAAGAGACCCAGTACTTC. Its protein is CASSRQGAQETQYF.

J is TRBJ2-3 and V is TRBV18; TRBD2 matches 10 bases. The CDR3 runs 15 residues. Germline loops: CDR1 KGHSH, CDR2 LQKENI. V dropped 4 bases and J dropped 6; count of bases not matched to a gene: 7. CDR3 region: CASSRAGGPGDTQYF. CDR3 DNA sequence: TGTGCCAGCTCACGAGCGGGGGGGCCAGGGGATACGCAGTATTTT.

This rearrangement joins TRBV24-1 to TRBJ1-5; no definite D call. Germline-derived CDR1 and CDR2 are KGHDR and SFDVKD. CDR3 length: 19 residues. V was pared by 0 bases and J by 0 bases, with 17 bases between. The CDR3 bases are TGTGCCACCAGTGATTTGGCAGGTCCCTTAGGAAATAGCAATCAGCCCCAGCATTTT. Its protein product is CATSDLAGPLGNSNQPQHF.

The chain recombines TRBV6-5 with TRBJ2-5; 9 bases fit TRBD2. Germline CDR1 is MNHEY and CDR2 is SVGAGI. J was trimmed by 3 bases and V by 0 bases; bases with no gene match: 5. The CDR3 runs 16 residues. The CDR3 region is CASSYSASGAKETQYF. In DNA, the CDR3 is TGTGCCAGCAGTTACTCCGCTAGCGGGGCCAAAGAGACCCAGTACTTC.